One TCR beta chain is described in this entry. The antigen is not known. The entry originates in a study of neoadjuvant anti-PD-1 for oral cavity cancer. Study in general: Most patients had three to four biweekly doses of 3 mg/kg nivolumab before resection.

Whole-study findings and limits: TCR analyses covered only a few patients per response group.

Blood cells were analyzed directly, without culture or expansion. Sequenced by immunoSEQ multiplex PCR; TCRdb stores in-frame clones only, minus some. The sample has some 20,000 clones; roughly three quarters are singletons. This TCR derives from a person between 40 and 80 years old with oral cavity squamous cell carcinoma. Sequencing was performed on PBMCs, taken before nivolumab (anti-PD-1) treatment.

CDR3 nucleotide sequence: TGTGCCAGCAGCTCCCGAGGGCTAGCGGGAGTGGACGAGCAGTACTTC. It translates to CASSSRGLAGVDEQYF. The rearrangement links TRBV11-3 to TRBJ2-7; TRBD2 aligns across 10 bases. Germline-derived CDR1 and CDR2 are SGHNT and YENEEA. V gave up 4 bases and J gave up 5 bases; unmatched junction bases: 11. The CDR3 is 16 residues long.